This passage covers 6 T cell receptor beta chains from one sample sequenced in a study of graft-versus-host responses after intestinal transplantation. This table comes from immunoSEQ multiplex PCR, and its TCRdb copy is limited to in-frame clones, with some not included. The sample lists over 20,000 clones; just under 40% were seen once. The source material was alloreactive CD4+ T cells from a mixed lymphocyte reaction culture, sampled before intestinal transplant. Regarding subset: CFSE-low proliferating T cells sorted from roughly six-day pre-transplant mixed lymphocyte reaction (GvH or HvG direction). Receptors were obtained from a human patient who received an intestinal transplant.

V usage is TRBV29-1 and J usage is TRBJ1-2; TRBD1 might be the D (5 bases). The germline V gene encodes CDR1 SQVTM and CDR2 ANQGSEA. The length of the CDR3 is 13 residues. V dropped 4 bases and J dropped 4 bases, with 13 bases sitting between them. CDR3 DNA: TGCAGCGTTGTGAATCAGGGTGCCTATGGCTACACCTTC. Protein product: CSVVNQGAYGYTF.

This clone is termed medium-sized. The rearrangement joins TRBV6-5 to TRBJ1-1; 7 bases align to TRBD1. J was trimmed by 3 bases and V by 6 bases; bases with no gene match: 10. This CDR3 has 15 residues. Germline V gene sequence: CDR1 MNHEY, CDR2 SVGAGI. DNA of the CDR3: TGTGCCAGCAGGAAAGACAGGGCCCGGGACACTGAAGCTTTCTTT. It is translated as CASRKDRARDTEAFF.

In this sample, this clone turned up a few times. The CDR3 reads CASSPQVLANYGYTF. DNA for the CDR3: TGTGCCAGCAGCCCACAGGTTCTAGCTAACTATGGCTACACCTTC. The chain has TRBV5-6 and TRBJ1-2, with TRBD1 as a possible D gene (5 bases). Germline V gene data show CDR1 as SGHDT and CDR2 as YYEEEE. This CDR3 region has 15 residues. V shed 4 bases and J shed 0 bases, with 13 bases lying between them. Combining the CDR3 with reference TRBV5-6 and TRBJ1-2 gives the whole variable domain DAGVTQSPTHLIKTRGQQVTLRCSPKSGHDTVSWYQQALGQGPQFIFQYYEEEERQRGNFPDRFSGHQFPNYSSELNVNALLLGDSALYLCASSPQVLANYGYTFGSGTRLTVV.

This clone was seen a handful of times. The chain uses TRBV10-3 and TRBJ2-1; D is unclear. Trimming left V 6 bases short and J 0 bases short, with 12 bases between. Per the germline V gene, CDR1 is ENHRY and CDR2 is SYGVKD. This CDR3 has 15 residues. This chain's CDR3 is CAIRSSVSSYNEQFF. Written as DNA, the CDR3 is TGTGCCATCAGGTCGTCTGTTAGCTCCTACAATGAGCAGTTCTTC.

This clone came up a few times. The chain recombines TRBV4-3 with TRBJ2-2; TRBD1 matches at 8 bases. Germline CDR1 LGHNA, CDR2 YSLEER. V shed 1 base, J shed 2 bases, and the junction held 6 bases outside the gene matches. The CDR3 is 17 amino acids. The CDR3 reads CASSQVVAGGNTGELFF. CDR3 bases: TGCGCCAGCAGCCAAGTAGTGGCAGGGGGCAACACCGGGGAGCTGTTTTTT.

The chain recombines TRBV19 with TRBJ2-1, with 13 positions matching TRBD2. Germline trimming cut 5 bases from V and 6 bases from J; bases unmatched to any gene: 7. From germline, CDR1 is LNHDA and CDR2 SQIVND (reference sequence). CDR3 length: 16 residues. CDR3 DNA sequence: TGTGCCAGTAGTCGCATACTAGCGGGGGGGCGCAATGAGCAGTTCTTC. Its protein is CASSRILAGGRNEQFF.